These 15 T cell receptor beta chains originate from one sample sequenced in a study of graft-versus-host responses after intestinal transplantation (dated by TCRdb to about 2021). Libraries came from the immunoSEQ multiplex PCR assay. TCRdb carries this immuneACCESS record with in-frame sequences only. Its versions omit some clonotypes, under half of them owing to an unresolved V gene in the studies checked, with the rest unexplained. This sample is represented by approximately 12,000 clones; about 80% of them were singletons. The ten most abundant clones make up 9% to 10% of the sample. To isolate intraepithelial and lamina propria lymphocytes from graft specimens, dithiothreitol, EDTA incubations and collagenase D digestion were used. Material: ileum tissue, obtained 23 days after intestinal transplant. The receptors were gathered from a human patient who received an intestinal transplant, so some T cells may come from the graft donor.

The rearrangement uses TRBV7-2 and TRBJ1-2; D is ambiguous. Per germline, CDR1 SGHTA and CDR2 FQGNSA. The CDR3 runs 13 residues. With 1 base removed from V and 7 bases from J, the gap between germline ends came to 10 bases. The CDR3, as DNA: TGTGCCAGCAGCTTAGGGGCCGGGGTTGGCTACACCTTC. This translates into CASSLGAGVGYTF.

The rearrangement uses TRBV7-2 and TRBJ1-2; TRBD1 is a possible D gene (6 bases). Germline V gene data show CDR1 as SGHTA and CDR2 as FQGNSA. There are 15 residues in the CDR3. The V and J ends lost 1 base and 7 bases respectively, with 16 bases between them. CDR3 region: CASSLGFGGGAGYTF. The CDR3 DNA reads TGTGCCAGCAGCTTAGGCTTTGGGGGGGGCGCTGGCTACACCTTC. The variable domain in full, with the rest retrieved from reference TRBV7-2 and TRBJ1-2, is GAGVSQSPSNKVTEKGKDVELRCDPISGHTALYWYRQSLGQGLEFLIYFQGNSAPDKSGLPSDRFSAERTGGSVSTLTIQRTQQEDSAVYLCASSLGFGGGAGYTFGSGTRLTVV.

The V call is TRBV4-2, the J call TRBJ2-5, with a weak D call TRBD2 (5 bases). Germline values: CDR1 LGHNA, CDR2 YNFKEQ. CDR3 length equals 14 residues. The V end lost 0 bases, the J end lost 5 bases, and 10 bases lay between the germline ends. The CDR3 DNA follows: TGTGCCAGCAGCCAAGATCTAGCCGGGGAGACCCAGTACTTC. Translating gives CASSQDLAGETQYF.

The chain joins TRBV5-4 to TRBJ2-3, with D unresolved. The V and J ends lost 5 bases and 4 bases respectively, with 11 bases between them. From germline, CDR1 is SGHNT and CDR2 YYREEE (reference sequence). CDR3 size: 13 residues. The CDR3 sequence: CASSDQAPDTQYF. The CDR3 DNA reads TGTGCCAGCAGTGATCAGGCCCCAGATACGCAGTATTTT.

The rearrangement joins TRBV7-8 to TRBJ2-7; 13 nucleotides align to TRBD2. Germline V gene sequence: CDR1 SGHVS, CDR2 FQNEAQ. This CDR3 has 17 residues. With 2 bases clipped from V and 0 bases from J, the junction kept 4 bases outside the gene matches. In DNA, the CDR3 is TGTGCCAGCAGCTTATCCAGGACTAGCGGGAGCTCCTACGAGCAGTACTTC. The encoded protein is CASSLSRTSGSSYEQYF.

The chain has TRBV6-1 and TRBJ2-1; D is uncertain. The V end was cut by 2 bases, the J end by 8 bases, with 22 bases between. The CDR3 has 17 amino acids. The germline gives CDR1 MNHNS, CDR2 SASEGT. The CDR3 DNA sequence: TGTGCCAGCAGTGAACCACAAGCCCCATCCCGTTTGGATGAGCAGTTCTTC. This gives the protein CASSEPQAPSRLDEQFF.

The rearrangement joins TRBV5-6 to TRBJ2-7, with TRBD1 matching 8 bases. From germline, CDR1 is SGHDT and CDR2 YYEEEE. The CDR3 is 14 residues long. V gave up 4 bases and J gave up 3 bases; unmatched junction bases: 6. CDR3 sequence (DNA): TGTGCCAGCAGCCCGGGGACAGGCAACTACGAGCAGTACTTC. Residues: CASSPGTGNYEQYF.

The chain is built from TRBV2 and TRBJ2-6, with a possible D match to TRBD1 (6 bases). V lost 6 bases and J lost 0, with 18 bases in between. The CDR3 extends over 18 amino acids. Per the germline V gene, CDR1 is SNHLY and CDR2 is FYNNEI. Here the CDR3 DNA reads TGTGCCAGCAGGCGACTGACAGGCTCGCTCTCTGGGGCCAACGTCCTGACTTTC. This encodes CASRRLTGSLSGANVLTF.

V gene TRBV28 combines with J gene TRBJ1-3; TRBD1 might be the D (6 bases). The germline CDR1 and CDR2 sequences are MDHEN and SYDVKM. V lost 6 bases and J lost 0, with 12 bases in between. CDR3 length: 15 amino acids. CDR3 sequence: CASSLRQVSGNTIYF. The DNA for the CDR3 is TGTGCCAGCAGCCTGAGACAGGTCTCTGGAAACACCATATATTTT. The whole variable domain, filled in from reference TRBV28 and TRBJ1-3, reads DVKVTQSSRYLVKRTGEKVFLECVQDMDHENMFWYRQDPGLGLRLIYFSYDVKMKEKGDIPEGYSVSREKKERFSLILESASTNQTSMYLCASSLRQVSGNTIYFGEGSWLTVV.

In regard to this clone: Because it lacks the conserved phenylalanine or tryptophan at the end, this CDR3 is likely a read error. The chain carries TRBV6-5 and TRBJ1-1, with D hard to call. V was pared by 0 bases and J by 0 bases, with 11 bases between. From germline, CDR1 is MNHEY and CDR2 SVGAGI. The CDR3 loop spans 16 amino acids. The CDR3 sequence is CASSYSARTLNTEAFL. CDR3 bases: TGTGCCAGCAGTTACTCGGCGAGGACCCTGAACACTGAAGCTTTCCTT.

J is TRBJ1-5 and V is TRBV6-6, with D possibly matching TRBD1 (5 bases). The V and J ends lost 6 bases and 2 bases respectively, with 11 bases between them. The CDR3 runs 14 residues. The germline V gene has CDR1 MNHNY and CDR2 SVGAGI (reference sequence). Here the CDR3 reads CASSHEGGNQPQHF. CDR3 nucleotide sequence: TGTGCCAGCAGCCACGAAGGGGGCAATCAGCCCCAGCATTTT.

The gene calls are TRBV11-2 and TRBJ2-3; TRBD2 might be the D (6 bases). The V gene's germline CDR1 is SGHAT and CDR2 FQNNGV. V lost 6 bases to trimming and J lost 8 bases, with 18 bases between them. This CDR3 spans 14 amino acids. CDR3 DNA: TGTGCCAGCAGACCGCAGGGAGGTATTGGTACGCAGTATTTT. This encodes CASRPQGGIGTQYF.

As to this clone: At one of its ends the junction is not consistent with the germline gene, which may arise from a read error. The chain joins TRBV5-8 to TRBJ1-1, with D possibly being TRBD1 (5 bases). This CDR3 has 14 amino acids. Per the germline V gene, CDR1 is SGHTS and CDR2 is YDEGEE. The DNA of the CDR3 is TGTGCCAGAAGCTCGGGACGACTATTCACTGAAGCTTTCTTT. This codes for CARSSGRLFTEAFF.

The V call is TRBV16, the J call TRBJ2-7, with a tentative D call TRBD2 (5 bases). V was pared by 1 base and J by 6 bases, with 13 bases between. Germline V gene lookup returns CDR1 KGHSY and CDR2 FQNENV. The CDR3 covers 14 residues. The CDR3 sequence: CASSQLDRGSEQYF. DNA of the CDR3: TGTGCCAGCAGCCAATTAGATCGAGGGAGCGAGCAGTACTTC.

The V call is TRBV7-2, the J call TRBJ2-1; 9 nucleotides match TRBD2. The CDR3 has 16 residues. The V gene's germline CDR1 is SGHTA and CDR2 FQGNSA. J gave up 6 bases and V 2 bases, and 8 bases lay outside the gene matches. CDR3 residues: CASSLSAREGSNEQFF. The CDR3, as DNA: TGTGCCAGCAGCTTATCAGCGCGGGAGGGGAGCAATGAGCAGTTCTTC.